This T cell receptor (beta chain) was recorded in a study of OX40 agonist ivuxolimab in advanced cancers. Germline V CDR1 and CDR2: MDHEN, SYDVKM. After removal of 6 bases from V and 2 bases from J, the junction contained 3 bases not matched to a gene. The CDR3 spans 15 residues. Repertoires were generated with immunoSEQ multiplex PCR, while TCRdb's copy carries only in-frame clones and drops some. The repertoire holds over 65,000 clones, with about four fifths as singletons. This chain joins TRBV28 and TRBJ1-4; 10 bases match TRBD1. The source was CD4+ or CD8+ T cells sorted from blood, collected in a trial of the OX40 agonist ivuxolimab. This receptor was obtained from an adult with an advanced solid tumor such as melanoma, head and neck, liver or kidney cancer. The CDR3 is CASRDRGATNEKLFF. The CDR3 coding sequence is TGTGCCAGCAGGGACAGGGGGGCGACTAATGAAAAACTGTTTTTT.